This entry describes one T cell receptor (beta chain). The data originate from a study of blood T cell repertoires in COVID-19. Background on the study: The analysed material was cDNA or gDNA that came from T cells, B-cell-depleted T cells, or PBMCs.

Profiled with immunoSEQ multiplex PCR; TCRdb holds only in-frame clones, not every one. This sample carries some 140,000 clones, less than 95% of them seen once, and the ten largest clones take about 0.55%. Sequences were obtained from peripheral blood. The TCR was taken from a man in his fifties with acute or convalescent COVID-19.

This CDR3 is CASSSTGIEKLFF. The CDR3 DNA follows: TGTGCCAGTAGTAGCACAGGAATTGAAAAACTGTTTTTT. V is TRBV19 and J is TRBJ1-4; maybe TRBD1 (5 bases). Germline lookup yields CDR1 LNHDA and CDR2 SQIVND (reference sequence). V was trimmed by 4 bases and J by 7 bases, leaving 10 bases between them. CDR3 length: 13 residues.